These T cell receptor beta chains were read from a single sample in a study of OX40 agonist ivuxolimab in advanced cancers. Data came from immunoSEQ multiplex PCR; TCRdb stores just in-frame clones and leaves some out. The data show fewer than 85,000 clones, with around nine tenths seen just once and approximately 0.7% held by the top ten. Sequences were derived from CD4+ or CD8+ T cells sorted from blood, sampled in a trial of the OX40 agonist ivuxolimab. These TCRs come from an adult with an advanced solid tumor such as melanoma, head and neck, liver or kidney cancer. Each CDR3 is given with its conserved first and last residue. A D gene is named only where the DNA matches it firmly. Clone size appears in some rows only: once, few, many, or a class for an expanded clone.

d_gene | j_gene | v_gene | abundance | CDR3nt | CDR3aa
- | TRBJ1-6 | TRBV7-9 | few | TGTGCCAGCAGCTTAGCGACAGTCGTCGGGGGGTCACCCCTCCACTTT | CASSLATVVGGSPLHF
TRBD1 | TRBJ1-2 | TRBV5-6 | few | TGTGCCAGCAGCCCCCCCGGGACAGGGCTAGTATCTGGCTACACCTTC | CASSPPGTGLVSGYTF
TRBD1 | TRBJ1-1 | TRBV7-2 | - | TGTGCCAGCAGCTTGGGGGACAGGGGGCGGTTTGGTCTGTCTGAAGCTTTCTTT | CASSLGDRGRFGLSEAFF
- | TRBJ2-7 | TRBV5-1 | - | TGCGCCAGCAGCCTGCAATATGGGGGGTCCTACGAGCAGTACTTC | CASSLQYGGSYEQYF
TRBD1 | TRBJ1-1 | TRBV7-9 | - | TGTGCCAGCAGCTTAGACCGGGACAGGGAAATTGAAGCTTTCTTT | CASSLDRDREIEAFF
- | TRBJ2-1 | TRBV5-1 | - | TGCGCCAGCAGCCTTCGGACTACCCAAGGAGAGCAGTTCTTC | CASSLRTTQGEQFF
- | TRBJ2-1 | TRBV11-1 | - | TGTGCCAGCAGCCCCGGGGGCAGTCTTGATGAGCAGTTCTTC | CASSPGGSLDEQFF
TRBD2 | TRBJ2-2 | TRBV9 | - | TGTGCCAGCAGCGCGACTAGCGGGAGCACCGGGGAGCTGTTTTTT | CASSATSGSTGELFF
TRBD2 | TRBJ2-1 | TRBV30 | - | TGTGCCTGGAGTTGGACTAGCGGGGACTACAATGAGCAGTTCTTC | CAWSWTSGDYNEQFF
- | TRBJ1-2 | TRBV19 | once | TGTGCCAGTAGTATAATAGGACAGACTTATGGCTACACCTTC | CASSIIGQTYGYTF
TRBD1 | TRBJ1-1 | TRBV7-2 | - | TGTGCCAGCAGTCACCGGACAGGGCCCGCGGGGTTACGAGGCACTGAAGCTTTCTTT | CASSHRTGPAGLRGTEAFF
- | TRBJ1-4 | TRBV28 | - | TGTGCCAGCAGCCTATCGGGTATAAGTGAAAAACTGTTTTTT | CASSLSGISEKLFF
TRBD2 | TRBJ2-1 | TRBV5-1 | - | TGCGCCAGCAGCTTGGCCGCAGCGGGAGCGGAGCAGTTCTTC | CASSLAAAGAEQFF
- | TRBJ1-2 | TRBV19 | - | TGTGCCAGTACCCTGAGAAAGCAGAACTATGGCTACACCTTC | CASTLRKQNYGYTF
- | TRBJ2-7 | TRBV4-3 | - | TGCGCCAGCAGCCAAGAGGGCAGGGGCTACGAGCAGTACTTC | CASSQEGRGYEQYF
- | TRBJ1-5 | TRBV28 | - | TGTGCCAGCAGTTGGGGGAGCAATCAGCCCCAGCATTTT | CASSWGSNQPQHF
TRBD1 | TRBJ1-6 | TRBV11-2 | - | TGTGCCAGCAGCTTAAGGGGACAGGGAACCGGAAGTAATTCACCCCTCCACTTT | CASSLRGQGTGSNSPLHF
TRBD2 | TRBJ2-3 | TRBV9 | - | TGTGCCAGCAGCGTTCTAGCGGGGTCCTGGGCAGATACGCAGTATTTT | CASSVLAGSWADTQYF
TRBD1 | TRBJ1-3 | TRBV28 | - | TGTGCCAGCAGTTCATCCGGGACAGGGGATCGCGCCATATATTTT | CASSSSGTGDRAIYF
- | TRBJ2-7 | TRBV6-5 | - | TGTGCCAGCAGTTACAAAGGGCGGGCCCAGGTGGAGCAGTACTTC | CASSYKGRAQVEQYF
- | TRBJ2-2 | TRBV5-1 | once | TGCGCCAGCAGCTTGGGACAGGCCGGCACCGGGGAGCTGTTTTTT | CASSLGQAGTGELFF
- | TRBJ2-7 | TRBV5-1 | - | TGCGCCAGCGGAGTCTCGGGGGTCGCCACTGGTAGAGGGCTCTACGAGCAGTACTTC | CASGVSGVATGRGLYEQYF
TRBD1 | TRBJ1-2 | TRBV4-3 | - | TGCGCCAGCAGCCTACAACAGGGGGCGCGTGGCTACACCTTC | CASSLQQGARGYTF
- | TRBJ1-1 | TRBV6-4 | few | TGTGCCAGCAGTCAACGGAGGAACACTGAAGCTTTCTTT | CASSQRRNTEAFF
TRBD1 | TRBJ1-1 | TRBV5-6 | - | TGTGCCAGCAGCCCCGGACAGGTGAACACTGAAGCTTTCTTT | CASSPGQVNTEAFF
- | TRBJ2-5 | TRBV6-5 | - | TGTGCCAGCAGTTACTCTATCCAGCAAGAGACCCAGTACTTC | CASSYSIQQETQYF
- | TRBJ2-1 | TRBV28 | - | TGTGCCAGCAGTTTGACGGGACGAGACAATGAGCAGTTCTTC | CASSLTGRDNEQFF
- | TRBJ1-5 | TRBV28 | - | TGTGCCAGCAGTTGGGCAGGGAGGAGCAATCAGCCCCAGCATTTT | CASSWAGRSNQPQHF
- | TRBJ2-5 | TRBV7-2 | once | TGTGCCAGCAGCGCAGGAGGTCCTGGGGTTGCGACCCAGTACTTC | CASSAGGPGVATQYF
TRBD1 | TRBJ2-2 | TRBV28 | once | TGTGCCAGCAGTTCACGCCAGGGACAGGGGTCTCTAGGCACCGGGGAGCTGTTTTTT | CASSSRQGQGSLGTGELFF
- | TRBJ1-1 | TRBV19 | - | TGTGCCAGTATCCGACCCGTCCCCCTTGATGCTTTCTTT | CASIRPVPLDAFF
- | TRBJ2-5 | TRBV5-1 | - | TGCGCCAGCAGCTTGGAAACCGCAGGGGGAGGTGAGACCCAGTACTTC | CASSLETAGGGETQYF
TRBD2 | TRBJ2-1 | TRBV7-8 | - | TGTGCCAGCAGCTCTGCGGGGGGTCCCTACAATGAGCAGTTCTTC | CASSSAGGPYNEQFF
- | TRBJ1-1 | TRBV7-9 | once | TGTGCCAGCAGATCCTGGGTGGGCGCTGAAGCTTTCTTT | CASRSWVGAEAFF
TRBD1 | TRBJ1-1 | TRBV5-1 | few | TGCGCCAGCAGCTCCCTCTCTAGGACAGGGTGGACTGAAGCTTTCTTT | CASSSLSRTGWTEAFF
- | TRBJ2-1 | TRBV6-5 | - | TGTGCCAGCATTTCGACGCAGGGTGAGCAGTTCTTC | CASISTQGEQFF
- | TRBJ1-2 | TRBV30 | - | TGTGCCTGGAGTGTACGGGTGGGGGTATATGGCTACACCTTC | CAWSVRVGVYGYTF
- | TRBJ1-1 | TRBV18 | - | TGTGCCAGCTCACCGAACAGATTGAACACTGAAGCTTTCTTT | CASSPNRLNTEAFF
- | TRBJ1-1 | TRBV5-8 | - | TGTGCCAGCAGCACCGTAACGGTGAACACTGAAGCTTTCTTT | CASSTVTVNTEAFF
- | TRBJ1-1 | TRBV27 | - | TGTGCCAGCAGTTTTGAGGGCCCGACTGAAGCTTTCTTT | CASSFEGPTEAFF
- | TRBJ2-3 | TRBV5-1 | - | TGCGCCAGCAGCCCGGGAGTAGGCACAGATACGCAGTATTTT | CASSPGVGTDTQYF
TRBD2 | TRBJ2-3 | TRBV7-2 | - | TGTGCCAGCAGCTTAGTCGCGGCTAGCGGCCGCACAGATACGCAGTATTTT | CASSLVAASGRTDTQYF
- | TRBJ1-1 | TRBV6-4 | - | TGTGCCAGTTCCGTCGGTCCGAACACTGAAGCTTTCTTT | CASSVGPNTEAFF
TRBD1 | TRBJ1-1 | TRBV27 | - | TGTGCCAGCAGCCAAGGGACAGGGAACACTGAAGCTTTCTTT | CASSQGTGNTEAFF
TRBD2 | TRBJ2-3 | TRBV30 | - | TGTGCCGGGACCTCTAGCGGGAAAAGGACAGATACGCAGTATTTT | CAGTSSGKRTDTQYF
- | TRBJ2-5 | TRBV30 | - | TGTGCCTGGAGTGCCGTAGCTCGGGCAGGGAAAGGGGAGACCCAGTACTTC | CAWSAVARAGKGETQYF
- | TRBJ1-3 | TRBV30 | - | TGTGCCTGGAGTGTAAGCCAGAGCTCTGGAAACACCATATATTTT | CAWSVSQSSGNTIYF
- | TRBJ2-7 | TRBV28 | - | TGTGCCAGCAGTATCATCGGGACATCCCTATACGAGCAGTACTTC | CASSIIGTSLYEQYF
- | TRBJ1-1 | TRBV19 | - | TGTGCCAGTAGCTTCTCCAGAGGGACAATGAACACTGAAGCTTTCTTT | CASSFSRGTMNTEAFF
- | TRBJ1-4 | TRBV4-1 | - | TGCGCCAGCTCGGACACTGGGGATGAAAAACTGTTTTTT | CASSDTGDEKLFF